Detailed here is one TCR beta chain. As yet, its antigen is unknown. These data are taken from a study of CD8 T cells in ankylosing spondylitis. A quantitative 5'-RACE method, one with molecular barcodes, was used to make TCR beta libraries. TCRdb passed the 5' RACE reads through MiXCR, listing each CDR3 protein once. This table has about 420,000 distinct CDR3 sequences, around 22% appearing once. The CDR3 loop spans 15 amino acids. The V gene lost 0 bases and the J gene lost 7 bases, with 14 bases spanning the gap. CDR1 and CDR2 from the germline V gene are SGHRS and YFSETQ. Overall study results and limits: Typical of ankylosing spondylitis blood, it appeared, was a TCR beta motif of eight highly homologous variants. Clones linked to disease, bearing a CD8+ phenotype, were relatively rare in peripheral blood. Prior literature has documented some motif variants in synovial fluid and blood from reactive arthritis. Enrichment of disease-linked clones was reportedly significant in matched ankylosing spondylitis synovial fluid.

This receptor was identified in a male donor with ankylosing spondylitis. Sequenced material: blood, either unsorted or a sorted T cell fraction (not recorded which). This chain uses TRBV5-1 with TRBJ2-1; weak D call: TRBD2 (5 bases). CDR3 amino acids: CASSLGVGNINEQFF. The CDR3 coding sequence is TGCGCCAGCAGCTTGGGAGTCGGGAATATAAATGAGCAGTTCTTC. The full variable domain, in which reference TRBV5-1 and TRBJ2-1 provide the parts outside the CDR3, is KAGVTQTPRYLIKTRGQQVTLSCSPISGHRSVSWYQQTPGQGLQFLFEYFSETQRNKGNFPGRFSGRQFSNSRSEMNVSTLELGDSALYLCASSLGVGNINEQFFGPGTRLTVL.